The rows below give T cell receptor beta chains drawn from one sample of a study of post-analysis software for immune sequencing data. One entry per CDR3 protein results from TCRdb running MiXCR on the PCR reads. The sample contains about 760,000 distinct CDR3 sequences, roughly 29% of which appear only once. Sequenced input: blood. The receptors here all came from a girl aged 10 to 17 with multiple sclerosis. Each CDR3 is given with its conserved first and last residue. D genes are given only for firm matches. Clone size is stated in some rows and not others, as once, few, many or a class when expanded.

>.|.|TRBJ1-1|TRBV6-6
CASGLRTEAFF
TGTGCCAGCGGCCTTCGTACTGAAGCTTTCTTT
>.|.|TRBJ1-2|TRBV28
CASSFGGVSYGYTF
TGTGCCAGCAGTTTTGGAGGGGTTAGCTATGGCTACACCTTC
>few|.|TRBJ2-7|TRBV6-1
CASSERSYEQYF
TGTGCCAGCAGTGAACGGTCCTACGAGCAGTACTTC
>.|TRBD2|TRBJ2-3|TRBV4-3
CANSSGGGGTDTQYF
TGCGCCAACAGCTCCGGGGGGGGTGGCACAGATACGCAGTATTTT
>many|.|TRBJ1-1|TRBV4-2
CASSQGTEAFF
TGTGCCAGCAGCCAAGGGACTGAAGCTTTCTTT
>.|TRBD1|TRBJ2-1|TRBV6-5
CASSYPQGTGYNEQFF
TGTGCCAGCAGTTACCCTCAAGGGACAGGGTACAATGAGCAGTTCTTC
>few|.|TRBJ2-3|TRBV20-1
CSARSTAYTQYF
TGCAGTGCTAGGTCGACCGCTTACACGCAGTATTTT
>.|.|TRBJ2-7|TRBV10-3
CAISDPREGEGGEQYF
TGTGCCATCAGTGATCCAAGGGAGGGAGAGGGGGGCGAGCAGTACTTC
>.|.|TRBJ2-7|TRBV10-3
CAISEGISSYEQYF
TGTGCCATCAGTGAAGGGATATCCTCCTACGAGCAGTACTTC
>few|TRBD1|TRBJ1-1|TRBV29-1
CSVGLQGAPTEAFF
TGCAGCGTGGGGCTACAGGGGGCGCCCACTGAAGCTTTCTTT
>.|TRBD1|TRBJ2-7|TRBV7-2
CASSLATGGPYEQYF
TGTGCCAGCAGCTTAGCGACAGGGGGCCCCTACGAGCAGTACTTC
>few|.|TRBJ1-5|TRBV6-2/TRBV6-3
CASSYLRVTQPQHF
TGTGCCAGCAGTTACCTGAGGGTAACCCAGCCCCAGCATTTT
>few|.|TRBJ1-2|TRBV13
CASSYRGGGSYGYTF
TGTGCCAGCAGCTACCGGGGAGGGGGTTCCTATGGCTACACCTTC
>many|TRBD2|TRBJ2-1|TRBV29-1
CSGGLAGTYNEQFF
TGCAGCGGTGGACTAGCGGGCACCTACAATGAGCAGTTCTTC
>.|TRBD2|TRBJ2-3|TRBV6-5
CASRRENTDTQYF
TGTGCCAGCAGGCGGGAGAACACAGATACGCAGTATTTT
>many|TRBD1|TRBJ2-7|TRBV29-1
CSVVTGGGYEQYF
TGCAGCGTGGTCACAGGGGGAGGCTACGAGCAGTACTTC
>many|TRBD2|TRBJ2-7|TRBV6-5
CASSLLPSGTSYEQYF
TGTGCCAGCAGCCTACTGCCTAGCGGGACCTCCTACGAGCAGTACTTC
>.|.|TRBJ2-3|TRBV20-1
CSANAAGTTDTQYF
TGCAGTGCCAATGCGGCGGGAACCACAGATACGCAGTATTTT
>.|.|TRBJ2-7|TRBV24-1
CAASAPARAGDSYEQYF
TGTGCCGCCAGTGCTCCCGCGCGGGCAGGGGACTCCTACGAGCAGTACTTC
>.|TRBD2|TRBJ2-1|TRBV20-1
CSAESGRAVVNEQFF
TGCAGTGCCGAGAGCGGGAGGGCCGTGGTTAATGAGCAGTTCTTC
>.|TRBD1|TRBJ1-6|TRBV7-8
CASRFNDRDRENSPLHF
TGTGCCAGCAGATTCAACGACCGGGACAGAGAAAATTCACCCCTCCACTTT
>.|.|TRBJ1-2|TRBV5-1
CASSNLASVSYGYTF
TGCGCCAGCAGCAACCTCGCTTCAGTCAGCTATGGCTACACCTTC
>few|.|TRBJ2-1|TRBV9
CASSLNPTGIVNEQFF
TGTGCCAGCAGCCTAAACCCAACAGGGATCGTCAATGAGCAGTTCTTC
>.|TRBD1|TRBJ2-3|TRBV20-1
CSAREQGEYYTQYF
TGCAGTGCTAGAGAGCAGGGGGAATACTATACGCAGTATTTT
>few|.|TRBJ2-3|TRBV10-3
CAISAVGLASTDTQYF
TGTGCCATCAGTGCGGTTGGCCTAGCGAGCACAGATACGCAGTATTTT
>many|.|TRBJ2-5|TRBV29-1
CSVCTSTPETQYF
TGCAGCGTTTGTACTAGCACTCCGGAGACCCAGTACTTC
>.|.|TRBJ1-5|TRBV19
CASSISPREDQPQHF
TGTGCCAGTAGTATATCGCCCAGGGAAGATCAGCCCCAGCATTTT
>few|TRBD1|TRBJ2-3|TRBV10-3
CAISGQGADPTDTQYF
TGTGCCATCAGTGGCCAGGGGGCAGACCCCACAGATACGCAGTATTTT
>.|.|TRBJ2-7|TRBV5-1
CASSLVAGWQSYEQYF
TGCGCCAGCAGCTTGGTAGCCGGCTGGCAGTCCTACGAGCAGTACTTC
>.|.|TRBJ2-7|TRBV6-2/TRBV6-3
CAGSYRLVAGSYGQYF
TGTGCCGGCAGTTACCGGCTAGTTGCGGGGTCCTACGGGCAGTACTTC
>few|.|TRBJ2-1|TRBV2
CASRTAGNEQFF
TGTGCCAGCAGAACGGCGGGCAATGAGCAGTTCTTC
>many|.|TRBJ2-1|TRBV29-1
CSVTSNEQFF
TGCAGCGTGACCAGTAATGAGCAGTTCTTC
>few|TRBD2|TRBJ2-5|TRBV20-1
CSAGPSGRETQYF
TGCAGTGCCGGCCCTAGCGGAAGAGAGACCCAGTACTTC
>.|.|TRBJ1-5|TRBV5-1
CASARRGGNQPQHF
TGCGCCAGCGCCCGGCGGGGAGGCAATCAGCCCCAGCATTTT
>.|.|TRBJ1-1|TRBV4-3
CASSPGVDVDREAFF
TGCGCCAGCAGCCCCGGAGTGGACGTAGACAGGGAAGCTTTCTTT
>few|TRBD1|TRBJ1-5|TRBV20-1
CSARGQGGQPQHF
TGCAGTGCTAGAGGACAGGGCGGGCAGCCCCAGCATTTT
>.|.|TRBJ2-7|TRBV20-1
CSAPGDNAYEQYF
TGCAGTGCTCCAGGGGACAATGCCTACGAGCAGTACTTC
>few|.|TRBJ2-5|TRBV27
CASRHTQGPTYQETQYF
TGTGCCAGCAGACATACCCAGGGGCCAACGTACCAAGAGACCCAGTACTTC
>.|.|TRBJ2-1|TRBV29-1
CSALTRLSSYNEQFF
TGCAGCGCCCTGACACGGCTCAGCTCCTACAATGAGCAGTTCTTC
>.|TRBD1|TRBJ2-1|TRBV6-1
CASSKARGQIYNEQFF
TGTGCCAGCAGTAAAGCAAGGGGACAGATATACAATGAGCAGTTCTTC
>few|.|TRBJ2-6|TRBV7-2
CASSVVAGMSGANVLTF
TGTGCCAGCAGCGTGGTAGCAGGGATGTCAGGGGCCAACGTCCTGACTTTC
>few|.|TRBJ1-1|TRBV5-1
CASSSYTPTRNTEAFF
TGCGCCAGCAGCTCCTACACCCCGACAAGAAACACTGAAGCTTTCTTT
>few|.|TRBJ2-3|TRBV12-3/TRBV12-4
CASSYDRTTDTQYF
TGTGCCAGCAGCTATGACCGGACCACAGATACGCAGTATTTT
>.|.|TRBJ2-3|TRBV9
CASSVGVQVGMAQYF
TGTGCCAGCAGCGTAGGCGTGCAGGTCGGGATGGCGCAGTATTTT
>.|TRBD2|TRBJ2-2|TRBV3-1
CASSRRLAGDVGTGELFF
TGTGCCAGCAGCCGACGACTAGCGGGGGACGTCGGCACCGGGGAGCTGTTTTTT
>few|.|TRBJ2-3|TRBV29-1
CSVNDGGDTQYF
TGCAGCGTTAACGATGGGGGAGATACGCAGTATTTT
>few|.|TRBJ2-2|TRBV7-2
CASSPSYTGELFF
TGTGCCAGCAGCCCGAGTTACACCGGGGAGCTGTTTTTT
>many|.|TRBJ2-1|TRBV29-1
CSVGRGFMDEQFF
TGCAGCGTTGGTCGGGGTTTCATGGATGAGCAGTTCTTC
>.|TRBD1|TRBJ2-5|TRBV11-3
CASSARTGVTYNEQYF
TGTGCCAGCAGCGCCCGTACAGGGGTCACCTACAATGAGCAGTACTTC
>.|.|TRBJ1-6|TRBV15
CATSRVYPENNSPLHF
TGTGCCACCAGCAGAGTTTATCCGGAAAATAATTCACCCCTCCACTTT
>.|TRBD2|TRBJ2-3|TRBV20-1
CSARDEGTSGSHSLAQRNTDTQYF
TGCAGTGCTAGAGATGAGGGAACTAGCGGGTCTCATTCCCTAGCTCAAAGAAACACAGATACGCAGTATTTT
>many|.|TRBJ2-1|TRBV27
CASSPLGSSYNEQFF
TGTGCCAGCAGTCCCTTGGGGAGCTCCTACAATGAGCAGTTCTTC
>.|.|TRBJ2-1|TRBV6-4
CASLRRSVVSYNERFF
TGTGCCAGCCTAAGACGTTCCGTGGTCTCCTACAATGAGCGGTTCTTC
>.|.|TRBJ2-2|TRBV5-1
CASSLEYSGELFF
TGCGCCAGCAGCTTAGAGTACTCCGGGGAGCTGTTTTTT
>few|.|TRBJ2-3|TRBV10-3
CAISEGTDMQYF
TGTGCCATCAGTGAGGGCACAGATATGCAGTATTTT
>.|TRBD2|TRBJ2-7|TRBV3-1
CASSTWGLAGGQSYEQYF
TGTGCCAGCAGTACATGGGGACTAGCGGGAGGTCAATCCTACGAGCAGTACTTC
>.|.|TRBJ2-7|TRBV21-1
CASSKAGANSYEQYF
TGTGCCAGCAGCAAAGCGGGGGCAAACTCCTACGAGCAGTACTTC
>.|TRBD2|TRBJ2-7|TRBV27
CASSLVRESDEQYF
TGTGCCAGCAGTTTGGTGCGGGAGTCAGACGAGCAGTACTTC
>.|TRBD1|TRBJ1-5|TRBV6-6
CASTDGQGNQPQHF
TGTGCCAGCACCGACGGACAGGGCAATCAGCCCCAGCATTTT
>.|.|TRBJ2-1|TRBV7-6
CASSLVQGRGSNEQFF
TGTGCCAGCAGCTTAGTTCAGGGGCGGGGGAGCAATGAGCAGTTCTTC